This TCR beta chain was identified during a study of T cell changes during pregnancy in multiple sclerosis. Repertoires were generated with immunoSEQ multiplex PCR, while TCRdb's copy carries only in-frame clones and drops some. The repertoire holds 35,000 or so clones, with 92% as singletons. From germline, CDR1 is SGHRS and CDR2 YFSETQ. Between the trimmed V and J ends, which lost 0 bases and 0 bases, there was a span of 7 bases. The length of the CDR3 is 16 residues. J is TRBJ1-6 and V is TRBV5-1; D ambiguous. This receptor was identified in a female donor with multiple sclerosis, enrolled in a pregnancy study. This specimen consisted of CD4+ T cells from peripheral blood mononuclear cells, obtained after pregnancy. The CDR3 nucleotides read TGCGCCAGCAGCTTGGAATTGAGCTCCTATAATTCACCCCTCCACTTT. Translated, it gives CASSLELSSYNSPLHF.